Following are 5 T cell receptor beta chains from one sample sequenced in a study of blood T cell repertoires in COVID-19. The data were produced by immunoSEQ multiplex PCR, yet TCRdb's version contains in-frame clones alone and is incomplete. The data hold hundreds of thousands of clones, with under 90% observed a single time. Sequences were obtained from peripheral blood. These receptors were taken from a woman aged 40 to 50 with active or convalescent COVID-19.

V and J are TRBV30 and TRBJ2-7, with 10 bases that match TRBD2. The CDR3 is 16 residues long. J was trimmed by 2 bases and V by 4 bases; bases with no gene match: 11. Looked up from germline, CDR1 is GTSNPN and CDR2 is SVGIG (reference sequence). The CDR3 here is CAWTVIAGGTTYEQYF. The CDR3 region has the DNA TGTGCCTGGACTGTCATAGCGGGGGGTACGACCTACGAGCAGTACTTC. Supplemented by reference TRBV30 and TRBJ2-7, the full variable domain reads SQTIHQWPATLVQPVGSPLSLECTVEGTSNPNLYWYRQAAGRGLQLLFYSVGIGQISSEVPQNLSASRPQDRQFILSSKKLLLSDSGFYLCAWTVIAGGTTYEQYFGPGTRLTVT.

This chain uses TRBV2 with TRBJ2-5; TRBD2 is a possible D gene (5 bases). The germline CDR1 and CDR2 sequences are SNHLY and FYNNEI. Trimming took off 2 bases at V and 9 bases at J, with 10 bases between the two ends. This CDR3 spans 12 amino acids. CDR3 DNA sequence: TGTGCCAGCAGTGAACGGGGTCAGCCCCAGTACTTC. It yields the protein CASSERGQPQYF.

The genes are TRBV5-8 and TRBJ1-1; 8 nucleotides match TRBD1. The V gene's germline CDR1 is SGHTS and CDR2 YDEGEE. V was pared by 7 bases and J by 11 bases, with 10 bases of the junction left unmatched. This CDR3 spans 12 amino acids. CDR3 sequence reads: CASGNRGQVAFF. CDR3 coding DNA: TGTGCCAGCGGCAATCGGGGACAGGTCGCTTTCTTT.

J is TRBJ2-3 and V is TRBV7-8, with D possibly TRBD2 on 6 matching bases. V lost 5 bases and J 0 bases, leaving 21 bases between the germline ends. The V gene's germline CDR1 is SGHVS and CDR2 FQNEAQ. The CDR3 length is 18 residues. For the CDR3, the DNA is TGTGCCAGCAGCCAGAGGGGTACGGGGGTCCGTAGCACAGATACGCAGTATTTT. Its protein is CASSQRGTGVRSTDTQYF.

This chain uses TRBV7-9 with TRBJ1-1; D is unresolved. CDR3 size: 14 residues. Trimming took off 5 bases at V and 1 base at J, with 11 bases between the two ends. Germline CDR1 and CDR2: SEHNR and FQNEAQ (reference sequence). The CDR3 loop reads CASSVDWANTEAFF. CDR3 nucleotide sequence: TGTGCCAGCAGCGTGGACTGGGCGAACACTGAAGCTTTCTTT.